The 10 T cell receptor beta chains below come from one sample, sequenced in a study of T-cell memory formation after mild COVID-19. One entry per CDR3 protein, called by TCRdb with MiXCR from the 5' RACE reads. This sample has some 260,000 distinct CDR3 sequences, with over 15% found just once. The material sequenced was PBMCs or a T cell subset sorted from them (not recorded which). The receptors were sampled from a man between 18 and 29 years old who had mild COVID-19 (a few samples of this study predate the infection). Cell type and time point are not known.

This chain uses TRBV20-1 with TRBJ1-1; no reliable D call. V was cut by 2 bases and J by 1 base, with 2 bases left in between. The CDR3 length is 11 residues. Germline CDR1 reads DFQATT; CDR2 reads SNEGSKA (reference sequence). CDR3 amino acids: CSARQNTEAFF. CDR3 nucleotides: TGCAGTGCTAGACAGAACACTGAAGCTTTCTTT.

J is TRBJ2-5 and V is TRBV3-1; D is tentatively TRBD1 or TRBD2 (5 bases each). CDR3 length equals 14 residues. CDR1 is LGHDT, CDR2 YNNKEL, per germline (reference sequence). V was trimmed by 6 bases and J by 1 base, leaving 12 bases between them. CDR3 DNA sequence: TGTGCCAGCAGACCGGGACGTAGCCAAGAGACCCAGTACTTC. Amino acids: CASRPGRSQETQYF.

The gene calls are TRBV7-9 and TRBJ2-7; possibly TRBD2 for D (6 bases). CDR3 size: 14 residues. CDR1 is SEHNR, CDR2 FQNEAQ, per germline (reference sequence). Trimming removed 3 bases from V and 3 bases from J, with 12 bases in between. CDR3 sequence: CASSLWGDGYEQYF. CDR3 bases: TGTGCCAGCAGCTTGTGGGGGGACGGCTACGAGCAGTACTTC.

This clonotype was detected a few times. The chain is built from TRBV6-2 or TRBV6-3 and TRBJ2-7; no clear D. The CDR3 has 11 amino acids. CDR1 and CDR2 (germline): MNHEY, SVGEGT. Trimming pared 1 base from V and 3 bases from J, leaving 1 base between. This CDR3 is CASSYYYEQYF. The CDR3 DNA reads TGTGCCAGCAGTTACTACTACGAGCAGTACTTC.

This clonotype has ten or more counts. The V and J genes are TRBV4-3 and TRBJ2-1; D is uncertain. CDR3 length equals 15 residues. Germline CDR1 and CDR2: LGHNA and YSLEER. V was trimmed by 1 base and J by 0 bases, leaving 7 bases between them. CDR3 bases: TGCGCCAGCAGCCAAGGGCGGAGCTCCTACAATGAGCAGTTCTTC. This sequence encodes CASSQGRSSYNEQFF.

The V gene is TRBV7-2, the J gene TRBJ1-4; D unresolved. Germline V gene lookup returns CDR1 SGHTA and CDR2 FQGNSA. CDR3 length equals 13 residues. V lost 5 bases to trimming and J lost 8 bases, with 12 bases between them. CDR3 in DNA: TGTGCCAGCAGCCGAGAGAGTGGGGAAAAACTGTTTTTT. Encoded protein: CASSRESGEKLFF. The complete variable domain, with remaining parts taken from reference TRBV7-2 and TRBJ1-4, reads GAGVSQSPSNKVTEKGKDVELRCDPISGHTALYWYRQSLGQGLEFLIYFQGNSAPDKSGLPSDRFSAERTGGSVSTLTIQRTQQEDSAVYLCASSRESGEKLFFGSGTQLSVL.

This clonotype was detected ten times or more. CDR3 protein: CASSATGTANTEAFF. CDR3 bases: TGTGCCAGCTCAGCGACCGGGACAGCGAACACTGAAGCTTTCTTT. This chain links TRBV18 with TRBJ1-1; 7 positions match TRBD1. Germline loops: CDR1 KGHSH, CDR2 LQKENI. Germline trimming cut 5 bases from V and 1 base from J; bases unmatched to any gene: 7. The CDR3 extends over 15 amino acids.

V usage is TRBV7-2 and J usage is TRBJ1-4; D perhaps matches TRBD1 (6 bases). From germline, CDR1 is SGHTA and CDR2 FQGNSA. Trimming shortened V by 4 bases and J by 8 bases, and 14 bases separated the two germline ends. The length of the CDR3 is 14 residues. DNA for the CDR3: TGTGCCAGCAGCTCGACAGGAATGCGAGAAAAACTGTTTTTT. Translated, it gives CASSSTGMREKLFF.

This chain joins TRBV20-1 and TRBJ1-6, with TRBD1 identical over 7 bases. The CDR3 runs 17 residues. V trimming: 6 bases; J trimming: 5 bases; junction bases outside the gene matches: 16. Germline V CDR1 and CDR2: DFQATT, SNEGSKA (reference sequence). For the CDR3, the DNA is TGCAGTGCCCGTGGGACAGCCCGGACTTTAAATAATTCACCCCTCCACTTT. It yields the protein CSARGTARTLNNSPLHF.

This clonotype turned up a few times. The chain has TRBV27 and TRBJ2-1, with 8 bases lining up with TRBD1. The V gene's germline CDR1 is MNHEY and CDR2 SMNVEV (reference sequence). After removal of 8 bases from V and 12 bases from J, the junction contained 9 bases not matched to a gene. The CDR3 runs to 12 residues. The CDR3 loop reads CASRETGTGQFF. The CDR3 nucleotides are TGTGCCAGCCGCGAGACCGGGACAGGGCAGTTCTTC.